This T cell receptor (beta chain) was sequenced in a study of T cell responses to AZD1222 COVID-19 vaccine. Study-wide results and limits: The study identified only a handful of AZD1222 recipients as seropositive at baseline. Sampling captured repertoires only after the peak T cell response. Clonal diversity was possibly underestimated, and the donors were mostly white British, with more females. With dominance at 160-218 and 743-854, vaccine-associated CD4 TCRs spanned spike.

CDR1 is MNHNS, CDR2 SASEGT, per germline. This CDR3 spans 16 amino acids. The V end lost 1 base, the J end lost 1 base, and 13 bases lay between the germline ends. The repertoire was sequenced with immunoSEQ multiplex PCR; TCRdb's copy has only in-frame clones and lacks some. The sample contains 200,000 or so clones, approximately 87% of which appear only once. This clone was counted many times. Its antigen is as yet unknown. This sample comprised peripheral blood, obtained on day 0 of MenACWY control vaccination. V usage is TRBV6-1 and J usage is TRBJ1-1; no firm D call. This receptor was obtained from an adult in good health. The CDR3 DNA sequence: TGTGCCAGCAGTGAAGTTCCCGGGGTTCGGAACACTGAAGCTTTCTTT. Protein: CASSEVPGVRNTEAFF.